This T cell receptor beta chain was sequenced during a study of shared clonotypes between healthy human individuals. The CDR3 sequence is 17 residues long. V was shortened by 2 bases and J by 0 bases, with 13 bases between the two germline ends. The V gene's germline CDR1 is SEHNR and CDR2 FQNEAQ (reference sequence). The investigators split CD4+ cells into a CD45RA+ naive subset and a CD45RA-negative memory subset. Notes on the study in general: Incomplete sequencing of sorted subsets was indicated by rarefaction despite large depth. Sampling included only blood; tissue repertoires likely differ.

The authors split each subset's genomic DNA evenly across several immunoSEQ plates. Libraries were prepared by immunoSEQ multiplex PCR; TCRdb keeps only in-frame clonotypes and omits some of them. The sample shows about 700,000 clones, around 67% of them seen only once. With regard to this clone: Antigen: not known.

This sequence originates from a woman aged 25-40 years in good health. The source material was memory CD4+ T cells sorted from blood. Subset specified: CD45RA-negative fraction. The V call is TRBV7-9, the J call TRBJ2-2; no reliable D call. CDR3 in amino acids: CASSLKSLVTNTGELFF. DNA of the CDR3: TGTGCCAGCAGCTTAAAATCATTGGTTACGAACACCGGGGAGCTGTTTTTT.